This section outlines one T cell receptor (beta chain) sequence together with its context. No antigen is known for it. These data originate in a study of PD-1 blockade in classical Hodgkin lymphoma. Overall study: Patients got intravenous nivolumab 3 mg/kg every 2 weeks.

Brentuximab vedotin exposure varied among the patients, all of whom had relapsed after autologous stem cell transplantation. Study-wide results and caveats: TCR diversity at baseline was reported to be reduced in newly diagnosed patients relative to healthy donors. Only CD4+ TCR diversity, not CD8+, had risen significantly by C4D1.

The germline CDR1 and CDR2 sequences are GTSNPN and SVGIG (reference sequence). The junction had 4 bases not matched to a gene; V was cut back by 5 bases and J by 2 bases. CDR3 length: 13 amino acids. The protocol was immunoSEQ multiplex PCR, while the TCRdb copy is restricted to in-frame clones and leaves out a portion. The sample lists almost 100,000 clones, roughly 92% occurring once. This clonotype originated in a human donor with classical Hodgkin lymphoma. The rearrangement joins TRBV30 to TRBJ2-5, with 8 positions matching TRBD1. This material consisted of peripheral blood mononuclear cells (PBMCs), taken at baseline. CDR3 residues: CAWGQGLQETQYF. CDR3 in DNA: TGTGCCTGGGGACAGGGTTTACAAGAGACCCAGTACTTC.